Reported below is one T cell receptor beta chain. This sample is part of a study of control samples from healthy donors and cancer patients. CDR1 and CDR2 from the germline V gene are SQVTM and ANQGSEA. The CDR3 contains 16 residues. The V end lost 0 bases, the J end lost 2 bases, and 16 bases lay between the germline ends. Profiling relied on immunoSEQ multiplex PCR, and the TCRdb table lists in-frame clones only, not all of them. The sample includes around 130,000 clones, approximately 89% of them seen just once. V gene TRBV29-1 combines with J gene TRBJ1-2; tentative D call: TRBD1 (6 bases). Sequencing input: PBMCs. This clonotype originated in a man in his forties or fifties with head and neck cancer. The CDR3 sequence: CSVEEAGALENYGYTF. In nucleotides, the CDR3 is TGCAGCGTTGAAGAGGCAGGGGCCCTGGAAAACTATGGCTACACCTTC. The full variable domain, rest sourced from reference TRBV29-1 and TRBJ1-2, is SAVISQKPSRDICQRGTSLTIQCQVDSQVTMMFWYRQQPGQSLTLIATANQGSEATYESGFVIDKFPISRPNLTFSTLTVSNMSPEDSSIYLCSVEEAGALENYGYTFGSGTRLTVV.